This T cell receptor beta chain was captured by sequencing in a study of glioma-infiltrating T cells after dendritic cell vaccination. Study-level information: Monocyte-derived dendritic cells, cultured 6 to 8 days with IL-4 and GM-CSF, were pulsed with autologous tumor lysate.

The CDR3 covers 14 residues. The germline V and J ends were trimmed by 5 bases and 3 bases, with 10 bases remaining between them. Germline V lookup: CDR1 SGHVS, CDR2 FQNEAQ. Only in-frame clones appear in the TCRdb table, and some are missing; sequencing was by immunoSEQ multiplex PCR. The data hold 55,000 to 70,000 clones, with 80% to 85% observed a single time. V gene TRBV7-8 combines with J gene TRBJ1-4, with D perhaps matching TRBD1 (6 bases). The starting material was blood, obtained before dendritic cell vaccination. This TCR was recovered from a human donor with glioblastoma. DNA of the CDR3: TGTGCCAGCAGCGCGACAGGACCTAATGAAAAACTGTTTTTT. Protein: CASSATGPNEKLFF.